Listed below are T cell receptor beta chains from one sample, sequenced in a study of STAT3 mutations in large granular lymphocyte leukemia. Measured with immunoSEQ multiplex PCR; TCRdb has only the in-frame clones, and not every one. The sample holds more than 3,500 clones, 82% seen once. Material: peripheral blood mononuclear cells. Receptor source: a boy between 5 and 17 years old with T-cell large granular lymphocyte leukemia. Some clones in this sample may be carry-over from other donors' samples. CDR3s include the opening cysteine and the closing phenylalanine or tryptophan. Each record gives: D gene, clone size, V gene, J gene, CDR3 protein, CDR3 DNA. A D gene is named only where the DNA matches it firmly. Rows may omit the clone size; those that give it use once, few, many or a size class.

D: TRBD2; size: .; V: TRBV2; J: TRBJ2-5; CDR3: CASSEPTSGQETQYF; DNA: TGTGCCAGCAGTGAACCGACTAGCGGCCAAGAGACCCAGTACTTC
D: TRBD2; size: few; V: TRBV4-2; J: TRBJ2-3; CDR3: CASSQALAGGPQTDTQYF; DNA: TGTGCCAGCAGCCAAGCACTAGCGGGAGGGCCCCAGACAGATACGCAGTATTTT
D: .; size: .; V: TRBV6-5; J: TRBJ2-5; CDR3: CATQVSEQETQYF; DNA: TGTGCCACCCAGGTGTCAGAGCAAGAGACCCAGTACTTC
D: TRBD2; size: few; V: TRBV5-1; J: TRBJ2-5; CDR3: CASSYGTSGGETQYF; DNA: TGCGCCAGCAGCTACGGGACTAGCGGGGGAGAGACCCAGTACTTC
D: .; size: few; V: TRBV30; J: TRBJ2-2; CDR3: CASKQKRVDTGELFF; DNA: TGTGCCTCGAAACAAAAGCGGGTGGACACCGGGGAGCTGTTTTTT
D: TRBD2; size: .; V: TRBV19; J: TRBJ2-7; CDR3: CASSRAMTSGLYEQYF; DNA: TGTGCCAGTAGTAGGGCCATGACTAGCGGACTCTACGAGCAGTACTTC
D: .; size: .; V: TRBV27; J: TRBJ1-5; CDR3: CASSWTADQPQHF; DNA: TGTGCCAGCAGTTGGACGGCGGATCAGCCCCAGCATTTT
D: .; size: few; V: TRBV28; J: TRBJ1-5; CDR3: CASVREISNQPQHF; DNA: TGTGCCAGCGTCCGAGAAATTAGCAATCAGCCCCAGCATTTT
D: .; size: .; V: TRBV5-5; J: TRBJ2-7; CDR3: CASSLLSQVPYEQYF; DNA: TGTGCCAGCAGCTTGTTATCGCAGGTACCCTACGAGCAGTACTTC
D: TRBD1; size: .; V: TRBV6-1; J: TRBJ1-4; CDR3: CASSVSQGAAEKLFF; DNA: TGTGCCAGCAGTGTTTCCCAGGGGGCGGCTGAAAAACTGTTTTTT
D: TRBD1; size: .; V: TRBV27; J: TRBJ1-2; CDR3: CASSFQGALGYTF; DNA: TGTGCCAGCAGTTTTCAGGGGGCGCTTGGCTACACCTTC
D: .; size: .; V: TRBV29-1; J: TRBJ2-3; CDR3: CSVELFGVGAGGDTQYF; DNA: TGCAGCGTTGAATTGTTCGGGGTGGGAGCCGGTGGAGATACGCAGTATTTT
D: .; size: .; V: TRBV4-2; J: TRBJ1-6; CDR3: CASSQDWAGSYNSPLHF; DNA: TGTGCCAGCAGCCAAGATTGGGCCGGAAGCTATAATTCACCCCTCCACTTT
D: .; size: .; V: TRBV5-1; J: TRBJ2-7; CDR3: CASSSLGGDSYEQYF; DNA: TGCGCCAGCAGCTCGCTGGGCGGGGACTCCTACGAGCAGTACTTC
D: .; size: .; V: TRBV6-5; J: TRBJ1-4; CDR3: CASSYSSEKLFF; DNA: TGTGCCAGCAGTTACTCGAGTGAAAAACTGTTTTTT
D: .; size: .; V: TRBV5-1; J: TRBJ2-6; CDR3: CASSIQGHSSGANVLTF; DNA: TGCGCCAGCAGCATCCAGGGCCATAGCTCTGGGGCCAACGTCCTGACTTTC
D: TRBD1; size: .; V: TRBV6-1; J: TRBJ1-2; CDR3: CASSESGQAYYGYTF; DNA: TGTGCCAGCAGTGAATCGGGACAGGCCTACTATGGCTACACCTTC
D: TRBD2; size: .; V: TRBV5-1; J: TRBJ2-7; CDR3: CASSLLAGGYEQYF; DNA: TGCGCCAGCAGCTTACTAGCGGGGGGCTACGAGCAGTACTTC
D: .; size: .; V: TRBV18; J: TRBJ1-6; CDR3: CASSRTTSSYNSPLHF; DNA: TGTGCCAGCTCACGGACAACAAGCTCCTATAATTCACCCCTCCACTTT
D: TRBD2; size: .; V: TRBV5-4; J: TRBJ2-7; CDR3: CASSLGTSGTYEQYF; DNA: TGTGCCAGCAGCTTAGGGACTAGCGGGACCTACGAGCAGTACTTC
D: .; size: .; V: TRBV9; J: TRBJ2-1; CDR3: CASTVGWDHNEQFF; DNA: TGTGCCAGCACCGTGGGCTGGGACCACAATGAGCAGTTCTTC
D: TRBD1; size: .; V: TRBV30; J: TRBJ1-4; CDR3: CAWRDRFEKLFF; DNA: TGTGCCTGGAGGGACAGGTTTGAAAAACTGTTTTTT
D: .; size: .; V: TRBV7-5; J: TRBJ2-7; CDR3: CARSFAGVNPWSYEQYF; DNA: TGTGCCAGAAGCTTTGCAGGGGTAAATCCTTGGTCCTACGAGCAGTACTTC
D: TRBD1; size: .; V: TRBV30; J: TRBJ1-4; CDR3: CAWSEGQGAEKLFF; DNA: TGTGCCTGGAGTGAAGGGCAGGGGGCCGAAAAACTGTTTTTT
D: .; size: once; V: TRBV30; J: TRBJ1-2; CDR3: CAWSALDGGNGYTF; DNA: TGTGCCTGGAGTGCCCTAGATGGAGGTAACGGCTACACCTTC
D: TRBD1; size: .; V: TRBV5-1; J: TRBJ2-7; CDR3: CASGPGTAYEQYF; DNA: TGCGCCAGCGGTCCCGGGACAGCCTACGAGCAGTACTTC
D: TRBD1; size: .; V: TRBV6-5; J: TRBJ1-1; CDR3: CASNDYRGTEAFF; DNA: TGTGCCAGCAACGACTACAGGGGGACTGAAGCTTTCTTT
D: TRBD2; size: once; V: TRBV30; J: TRBJ2-1; CDR3: CAWRRLAGDSAGQFF; DNA: TGTGCCTGGAGAAGACTAGCGGGAGATAGTGCAGGGCAGTTCTTC
D: .; size: few; V: TRBV6-1; J: TRBJ2-3; CDR3: CASSESEEGPDTQYF; DNA: TGTGCCAGCAGTGAATCGGAGGAGGGACCAGATACGCAGTATTTT
D: .; size: .; V: TRBV30; J: TRBJ2-1; CDR3: CAWSVQAAHSYNEQFF; DNA: TGTGCCTGGAGTGTACAGGCCGCCCATTCCTACAATGAGCAGTTCTTC
D: .; size: few; V: TRBV7-9; J: TRBJ1-2; CDR3: CASSLDGLYGYTF; DNA: TGTGCCAGCAGCTTAGACGGTCTCTATGGCTACACCTTC
D: .; size: .; V: TRBV5-1; J: TRBJ2-5; CDR3: CASSPQTGTQETQYF; DNA: TGCGCCAGCAGCCCGCAAACAGGTACCCAAGAGACCCAGTACTTC
D: TRBD1; size: .; V: TRBV12-5; J: TRBJ1-5; CDR3: CASGLKGGQPQHF; DNA: TGTGCTAGTGGTTTGAAAGGGGGCCAGCCCCAGCATTTT
D: .; size: .; V: TRBV4-2; J: TRBJ2-3; CDR3: CASNGPGTDTQYF; DNA: TGTGCCAGCAACGGCCCGGGCACAGATACGCAGTATTTT
D: .; size: .; V: TRBV5-1; J: TRBJ2-6; CDR3: CASSSRQFATNVLTF; DNA: TGCGCCAGCAGCTCGAGACAGTTTGCGACCAACGTCCTGACTTTC
D: .; size: .; V: TRBV30; J: TRBJ1-1; CDR3: CAWSPGNTEAFF; DNA: TGTGCCTGGAGTCCAGGGAACACTGAAGCTTTCTTT
D: TRBD2; size: .; V: TRBV7-2; J: TRBJ2-1; CDR3: CASSLGREWGNNEQFF; DNA: TGTGCCAGCAGCTTAGGGCGGGAGTGGGGGAACAATGAGCAGTTCTTC
D: .; size: .; V: TRBV5-6; J: TRBJ2-7; CDR3: CASSTGTEKQYF; DNA: TGTGCCAGCAGCACCGGGACCGAGAAGCAGTACTTC
D: TRBD2; size: .; V: TRBV5-4; J: TRBJ2-3; CDR3: CASSFIAGGPTDTQYF; DNA: TGTGCCAGCAGCTTTATAGCGGGAGGGCCCACAGATACGCAGTATTTT
D: TRBD2; size: .; V: TRBV29-1; J: TRBJ2-7; CDR3: CSVEFGSGSSEQYF; DNA: TGCAGCGTTGAATTTGGGAGCGGGAGCTCCGAGCAGTACTTC
D: .; size: .; V: TRBV5-1; J: TRBJ2-5; CDR3: CASSPHEGRETQYF; DNA: TGCGCCAGCAGCCCACATGAGGGTCGAGAGACCCAGTACTTC
D: .; size: .; V: TRBV10-2; J: TRBJ2-7; CDR3: CASSGQAGLEDEQYF; DNA: TGCGCCAGCAGTGGTCAGGCGGGGCTGGAGGACGAGCAGTACTTC
D: .; size: .; V: TRBV27; J: TRBJ2-7; CDR3: CASSWARGSGEQYF; DNA: TGTGCCAGCAGTTGGGCCAGGGGTAGCGGCGAGCAGTACTTC
D: TRBD1; size: once; V: TRBV5-1; J: TRBJ2-7; CDR3: CASSLGPGQGARGEQYF; DNA: TGCGCCAGCAGCTTGGGGCCGGGACAGGGGGCGCGGGGCGAGCAGTACTTC
D: TRBD2; size: .; V: TRBV5-1; J: TRBJ2-3; CDR3: CASSRSGDYTDTQYF; DNA: TGCGCCAGCAGCCGGAGCGGGGACTACACAGATACGCAGTATTTT
D: .; size: .; V: TRBV7-9; J: TRBJ2-1; CDR3: CASSFDLPGLPYNEQFF; DNA: TGTGCCAGCAGCTTTGATTTACCGGGACTTCCATACAATGAGCAGTTCTTC
D: TRBD1; size: .; V: TRBV29-1; J: TRBJ1-2; CDR3: CSARGQGDYGYTF; DNA: TGCAGCGCCCGGGGACAGGGGGACTATGGCTACACCTTC
D: .; size: .; V: TRBV27; J: TRBJ1-6; CDR3: CASSFGKGNSPLHF; DNA: TGTGCCAGCAGTTTTGGAAAAGGGAATTCACCCCTCCACTTT
D: TRBD1; size: .; V: TRBV7-9; J: TRBJ1-5; CDR3: CASSGGQGHQPQHF; DNA: TGTGCCAGCAGCGGGGGACAGGGTCATCAGCCCCAGCATTTT
D: TRBD2; size: .; V: TRBV30; J: TRBJ2-1; CDR3: CAWSVRLAGVSSSYNEQFF; DNA: TGTGCCTGGAGTGTTAGACTAGCGGGGGTCTCGAGCTCCTACAATGAGCAGTTCTTC
D: TRBD1; size: .; V: TRBV7-9; J: TRBJ2-1; CDR3: CASSATGQVSYNEQFF; DNA: TGTGCCAGCAGCGCGACCGGACAGGTGTCCTACAATGAGCAGTTCTTC
D: TRBD2; size: .; V: TRBV5-4; J: TRBJ2-3; CDR3: CASSWSGTRLTDTQYF; DNA: TGTGCCAGCAGCTGGTCCGGGACTAGACTGACAGATACGCAGTATTTT
D: TRBD1; size: .; V: TRBV18; J: TRBJ2-7; CDR3: CASSPPRRQGFEQYF; DNA: TGTGCCAGCTCACCACCGAGGAGACAGGGGTTCGAGCAGTACTTC
D: .; size: .; V: TRBV5-4; J: TRBJ2-7; CDR3: CASSEGGTYYEQYF; DNA: TGTGCCAGCAGCGAAGGCGGGACGTACTACGAGCAGTACTTC
D: .; size: once; V: TRBV5-8; J: TRBJ2-7; CDR3: CASSFGGILNEQYF; DNA: TGTGCCAGCAGCTTCGGGGGAATCTTAAACGAGCAGTACTTC
D: .; size: few; V: TRBV4-2; J: TRBJ2-7; CDR3: CASSQDTSYEQYF; DNA: TGTGCCAGCAGCCAAGACACCTCCTACGAGCAGTACTTC
D: .; size: .; V: TRBV5-1; J: TRBJ2-1; CDR3: CASSLAGTNYNEQFF; DNA: TGCGCCAGCAGCTTGGCCGGGACCAACTACAATGAGCAGTTCTTC
D: .; size: .; V: TRBV5-1; J: TRBJ2-1; CDR3: CASSLAEAGEFGEQFF; DNA: TGCGCCAGCAGCTTGGCGGAGGCAGGGGAATTCGGTGAGCAGTTCTTC
D: .; size: few; V: TRBV20-1; J: TRBJ1-4; CDR3: CSLSTEKLFF; DNA: TGCAGCTTATCCACAGAAAAACTGTTTTTT